The 5 T cell receptor beta chains below were found in one sample sequenced in a study of control samples from healthy donors and cancer patients. Clones were sequenced by immunoSEQ multiplex PCR, and TCRdb holds only the in-frame ones, with some missing. The table lists about 15,000 clones, roughly 89% of them singletons. Source material: PBMCs. Receptors originate from a man aged 55 to 70 with head and neck cancer.

The J gene is TRBJ1-2, the V gene TRBV5-6; the D gene is possibly TRBD1 (5 bases). Germline CDR1 and CDR2: SGHDT and YYEEEE. The length of the CDR3 is 12 residues. Deletions cut 0 bases from V and 14 bases from J, with 14 bases between. CDR3 loop: CASSLVSRGLTF. The DNA for the CDR3 is TGTGCCAGCAGCTTGGTCAGCCGGGGGTTAACCTTC. Together with reference TRBV5-6 and TRBJ1-2, the CDR3 gives the full variable domain: DAGVTQSPTHLIKTRGQQVTLRCSPKSGHDTVSWYQQALGQGPQFIFQYYEEEERQRGNFPDRFSGHQFPNYSSELNVNALLLGDSALYLCASSLVSRGLTFGSGTRLTVV.

The V gene is TRBV18, the J gene TRBJ1-5; D is ambiguous. CDR1 and CDR2 (germline): KGHSH, LQKENI. Trimming took 2 bases from V and 2 from J, leaving 13 bases between them. This CDR3 is 16 amino acids long. CDR3 residues: CASSPRIGVGNQPQHF. CDR3 nucleotides: TGTGCCAGCTCACCAAGGATCGGCGTTGGCAATCAGCCCCAGCATTTT.

This clone occurred a few times. V gene TRBV19 combines with J gene TRBJ1-6; 11 nucleotides line up with TRBD1. Trimming took 5 bases from V and 7 from J; bases not matched to a gene: 4. CDR1 and CDR2 from the germline V gene are LNHDA and SQIVND (reference sequence). CDR3 length equals 15 residues. The CDR3 is CASSPWDRGNSPLHF. CDR3 nucleotide sequence: TGTGCCAGTAGTCCCTGGGACAGGGGGAATTCACCCCTCCACTTT.

This clone was detected once. This chain connects TRBV10-1 to TRBJ2-3, with D tentatively TRBD1 (7 bases). The CDR3 totals 14 residues. The V end lost 0 bases, the J end lost 13 bases, and 17 bases lay between the germline ends. In germline, CDR1 is WNHNN, CDR2 SYGVQD (reference sequence). The CDR3 sequence is CASSESNRGLCKYF. CDR3 sequence (DNA): TGCGCCAGCAGTGAGTCGAACAGGGGACTTTGTAAGTATTTT.

This clone was counted a single time. The V call is TRBV7-2, the J call TRBJ2-2; D is perhaps TRBD1 (5 bases). Germline V gives CDR1 SGHTA, CDR2 FQGNSA. The V and J ends lost 5 bases and 4 bases respectively, with 8 bases between them. The CDR3 has 13 residues. CDR3 in amino acids: CASSKGPTGELFF. The CDR3, as DNA: TGTGCCAGCAGCAAGGGGCCCACCGGGGAGCTGTTTTTT.